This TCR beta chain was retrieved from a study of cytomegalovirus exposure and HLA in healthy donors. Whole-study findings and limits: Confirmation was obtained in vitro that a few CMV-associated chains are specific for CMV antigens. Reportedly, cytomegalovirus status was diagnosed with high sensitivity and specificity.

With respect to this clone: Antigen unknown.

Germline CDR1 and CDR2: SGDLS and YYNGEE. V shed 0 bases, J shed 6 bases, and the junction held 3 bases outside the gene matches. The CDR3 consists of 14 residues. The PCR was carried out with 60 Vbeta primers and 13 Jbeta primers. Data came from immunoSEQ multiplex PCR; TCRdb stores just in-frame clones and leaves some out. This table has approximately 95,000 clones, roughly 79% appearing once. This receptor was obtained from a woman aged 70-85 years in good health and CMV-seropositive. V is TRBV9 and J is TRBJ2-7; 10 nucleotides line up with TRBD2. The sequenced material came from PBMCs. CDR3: CASSVGGLASEQYF. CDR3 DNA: TGTGCCAGCAGCGTAGGGGGACTAGCGTCCGAGCAGTACTTC.